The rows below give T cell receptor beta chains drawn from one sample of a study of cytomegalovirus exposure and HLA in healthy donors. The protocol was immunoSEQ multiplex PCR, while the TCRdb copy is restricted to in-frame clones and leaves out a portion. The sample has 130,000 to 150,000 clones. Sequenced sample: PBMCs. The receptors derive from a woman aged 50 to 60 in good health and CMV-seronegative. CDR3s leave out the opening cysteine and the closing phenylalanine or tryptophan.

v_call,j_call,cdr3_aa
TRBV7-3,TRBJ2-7,ASSLISPGTYEQY
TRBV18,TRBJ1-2,ASSPKDRDLLFNYGYT
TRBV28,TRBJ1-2,ASILGTDYGGYT
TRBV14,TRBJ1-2,ASSQWGTSGYT
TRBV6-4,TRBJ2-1,ASSAPGQGTNEQF
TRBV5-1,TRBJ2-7,ASSAPGQGVYEQY
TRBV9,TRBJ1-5,ASSVDGDNDQPQH
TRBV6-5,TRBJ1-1,ASSTWTVDNTEAF
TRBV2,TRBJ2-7,ASRTLSGGSYEQY
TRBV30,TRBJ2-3,ASTPSGSGYTQY
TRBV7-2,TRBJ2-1,ASSGVGGGMVEQF
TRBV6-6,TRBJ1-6,ASSPGSSYNSPLH
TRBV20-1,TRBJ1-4,SAGSGYKLF
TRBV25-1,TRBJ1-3,ASSEPISGNTIY
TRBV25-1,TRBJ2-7,ASSESGGLAISQY
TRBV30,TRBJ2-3,AWSVHSGTSTDTQY
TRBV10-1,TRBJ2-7,ASTDPGGGPREQY
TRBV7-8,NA,ASSLVGGQVAYEQY
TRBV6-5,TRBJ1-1,ASTPGENTEAF
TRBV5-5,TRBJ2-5,ASSLGGGRPETQY
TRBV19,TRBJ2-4,ASRGQGLAKNIQY
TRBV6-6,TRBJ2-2,ASSGRVANTGELF
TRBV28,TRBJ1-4,ASSSYRELF
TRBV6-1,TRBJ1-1,ASRQGMNTEAF
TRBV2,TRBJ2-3,ASSGTSGDTDTQY
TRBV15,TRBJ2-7,ATSRGLSTLALEQY
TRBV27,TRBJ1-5,ASITGIQPQH
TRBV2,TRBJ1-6,ASSEDKVPLYSPLH
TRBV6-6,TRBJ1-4,ASSPSYSTNEKLF
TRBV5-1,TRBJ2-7,ASSLAGTGNEQY
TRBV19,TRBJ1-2,ASSTRGAYGYT
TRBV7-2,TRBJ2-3,ASSPGGLASDTQY
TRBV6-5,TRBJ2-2,ASSPFAGGELF
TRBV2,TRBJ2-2,ASSSGWAGELF
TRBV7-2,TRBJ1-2,ASSLDGGLERGYT
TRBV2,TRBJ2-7,ASLYSQSSYEQY
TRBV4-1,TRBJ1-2,ASRPTGSYGYT
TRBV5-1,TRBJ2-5,ASSTASGEETQY
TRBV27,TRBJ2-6,ASSSFSGANVLT
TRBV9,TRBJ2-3,ASSVESAGGSTDTQY
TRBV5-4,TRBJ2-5,ASSLDSSVPHRTQY
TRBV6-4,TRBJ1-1,ASRPGGENTEAF
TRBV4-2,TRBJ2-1,ASSTRDRANEQF